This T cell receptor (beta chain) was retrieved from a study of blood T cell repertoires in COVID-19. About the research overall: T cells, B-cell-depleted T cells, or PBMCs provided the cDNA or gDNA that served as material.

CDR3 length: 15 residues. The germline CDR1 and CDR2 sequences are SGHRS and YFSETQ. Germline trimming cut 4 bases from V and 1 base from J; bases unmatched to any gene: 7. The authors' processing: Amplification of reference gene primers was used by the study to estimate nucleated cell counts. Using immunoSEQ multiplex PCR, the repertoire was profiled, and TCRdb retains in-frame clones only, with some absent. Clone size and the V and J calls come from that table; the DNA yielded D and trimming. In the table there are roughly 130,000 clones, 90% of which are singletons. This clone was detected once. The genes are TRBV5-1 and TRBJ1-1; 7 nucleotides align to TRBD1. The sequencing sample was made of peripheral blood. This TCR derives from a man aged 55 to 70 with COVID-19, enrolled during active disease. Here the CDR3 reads CASSADRTKNTEAFF. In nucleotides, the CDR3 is TGCGCCAGCAGCGCGGACAGGACAAAGAACACTGAAGCTTTCTTT.